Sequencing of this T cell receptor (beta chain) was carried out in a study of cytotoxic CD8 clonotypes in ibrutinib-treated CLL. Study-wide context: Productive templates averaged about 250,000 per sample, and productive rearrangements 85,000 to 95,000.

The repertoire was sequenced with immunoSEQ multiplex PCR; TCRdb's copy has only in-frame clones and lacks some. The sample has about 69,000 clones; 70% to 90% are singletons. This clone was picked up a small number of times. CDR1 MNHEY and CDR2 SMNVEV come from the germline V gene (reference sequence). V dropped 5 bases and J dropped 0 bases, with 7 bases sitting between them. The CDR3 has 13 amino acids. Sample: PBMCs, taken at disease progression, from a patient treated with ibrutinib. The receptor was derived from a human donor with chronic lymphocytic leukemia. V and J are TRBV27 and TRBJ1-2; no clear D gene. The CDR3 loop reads CASSPGPNYGYTF. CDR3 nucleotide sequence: TGTGCCAGCAGTCCTGGGCCTAACTATGGCTACACCTTC.